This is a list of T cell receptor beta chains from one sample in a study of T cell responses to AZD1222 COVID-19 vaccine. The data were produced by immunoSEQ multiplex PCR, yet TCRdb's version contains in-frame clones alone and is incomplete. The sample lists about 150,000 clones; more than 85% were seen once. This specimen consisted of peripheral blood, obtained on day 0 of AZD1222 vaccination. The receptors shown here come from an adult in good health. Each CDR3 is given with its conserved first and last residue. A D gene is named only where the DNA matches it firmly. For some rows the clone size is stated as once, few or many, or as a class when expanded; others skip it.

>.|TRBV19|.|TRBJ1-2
CASSIDKQPNYGYTF
TGTGCCAGTAGTATAGATAAACAGCCCAACTATGGCTACACCTTC
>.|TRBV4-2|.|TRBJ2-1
CASSQLGGDEQFF
TGTGCCAGCAGCCAATTAGGAGGGGATGAGCAGTTCTTC
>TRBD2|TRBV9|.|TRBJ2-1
CASSVTSGGDDEQFF
TGTGCCAGCAGCGTAACCAGCGGGGGTGATGATGAGCAGTTCTTC
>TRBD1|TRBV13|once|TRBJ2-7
CASSLEDRGIYEQYF
TGTGCCAGCAGCTTAGAGGACAGGGGGATCTACGAGCAGTACTTC
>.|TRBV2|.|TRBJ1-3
CASSAGSGNTIYF
TGTGCCAGCAGTGCGGGTTCTGGAAACACCATATATTTT
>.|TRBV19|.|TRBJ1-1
CASSSQGGAEAFF
TGTGCCAGTAGTTCACAGGGAGGAGCTGAAGCTTTCTTT
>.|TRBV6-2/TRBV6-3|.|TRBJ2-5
CASSYKFRQETQYF
TGTGCCAGCAGTTATAAGTTTCGACAAGAGACCCAGTACTTC
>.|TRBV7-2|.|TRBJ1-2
CASSLDLVSYGYTF
TGTGCCAGCAGCTTAGATCTCGTCAGCTATGGCTACACCTTC
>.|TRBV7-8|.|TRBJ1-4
CASSDGPDSNEKLFF
TGTGCCAGCAGCGATGGACCAGACAGTAATGAAAAACTGTTTTTT
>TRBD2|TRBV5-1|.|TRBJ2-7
CASSLGLAYSYEQYF
TGCGCCAGCAGCCTAGGACTAGCGTACTCCTACGAGCAGTACTTC
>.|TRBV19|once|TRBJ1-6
CASTPSGLSNSPLHF
TGTGCCAGTACCCCCTCTGGACTGAGTAATTCACCCCTCCACTTT
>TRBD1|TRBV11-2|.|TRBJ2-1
CASSATLALGGQGYNEQFF
TGTGCCAGCAGCGCAACCTTAGCCCTTGGCGGACAGGGCTACAATGAGCAGTTCTTC
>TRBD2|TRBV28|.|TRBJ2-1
CASSTLTSGRTSSPYNEQFF
TGTGCCAGCAGTACCCTTACTAGCGGGAGGACCTCGTCGCCCTACAATGAGCAGTTCTTC
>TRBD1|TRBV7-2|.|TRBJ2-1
CASSFSRGLINNEQFF
TGTGCCAGCAGCTTTAGCAGGGGGCTGATAAACAATGAGCAGTTCTTC
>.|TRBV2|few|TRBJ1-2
CASSEAGIYTF
TGTGCCAGCAGTGAAGCGGGGATCTACACCTTC
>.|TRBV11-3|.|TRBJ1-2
CASSSRTYGYTF
TGTGCCAGCAGCTCGCGAACCTATGGCTACACCTTC
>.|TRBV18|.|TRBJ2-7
CASSPQNRRAYEQYF
TGTGCCAGCTCACCACAGAATCGGAGGGCCTACGAGCAGTACTTC
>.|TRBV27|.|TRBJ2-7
CASSLGVGYEQYF
TGTGCCAGCAGTTTGGGAGTCGGTTACGAGCAGTACTTC
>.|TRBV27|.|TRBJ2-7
CASRIGQSYEQYF
TGTGCCAGCAGAATTGGCCAGTCCTACGAGCAGTACTTC
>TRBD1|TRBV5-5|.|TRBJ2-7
CASTLGGRVYEQYF
TGTGCCAGCACCCTAGGGGGCAGGGTCTACGAGCAGTACTTC
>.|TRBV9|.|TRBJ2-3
CASSVAGGSTDTQYF
TGTGCCAGCAGCGTAGCGGGCGGCAGTACAGATACGCAGTATTTT
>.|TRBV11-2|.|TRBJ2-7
CASSSRDTAEQYF
TGTGCCAGCAGCTCCCGAGACACTGCCGAGCAGTACTTC
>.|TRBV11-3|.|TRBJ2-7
CASSLLRTAPSEQYF
TGTGCCAGCAGCTTACTCCGTACGGCCCCCTCCGAGCAGTACTTC
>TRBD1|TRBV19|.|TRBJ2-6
CATPTGPGANVLTF
TGTGCCACCCCGACAGGGCCTGGGGCCAACGTCCTGACTTTC
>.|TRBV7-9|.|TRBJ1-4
CASSGRWADSNEKLFF
TGTGCCAGCAGCGGTCGATGGGCAGACTCTAATGAAAAACTGTTTTTT
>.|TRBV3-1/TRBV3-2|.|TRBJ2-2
CASSQGDTRRAGELFF
TGTGCCAGCAGCCAAGGAGACACTAGAAGGGCCGGGGAGCTGTTTTTT
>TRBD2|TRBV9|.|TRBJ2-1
CASGPPTSGYNEQFF
TGTGCCAGCGGGCCGCCGACTAGCGGGTACAATGAGCAGTTCTTC
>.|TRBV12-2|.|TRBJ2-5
CASRSRLAGGQETQYF
TGTGCAAGTCGCTCCCGACTAGCGGGGGGACAAGAGACCCAGTACTTC